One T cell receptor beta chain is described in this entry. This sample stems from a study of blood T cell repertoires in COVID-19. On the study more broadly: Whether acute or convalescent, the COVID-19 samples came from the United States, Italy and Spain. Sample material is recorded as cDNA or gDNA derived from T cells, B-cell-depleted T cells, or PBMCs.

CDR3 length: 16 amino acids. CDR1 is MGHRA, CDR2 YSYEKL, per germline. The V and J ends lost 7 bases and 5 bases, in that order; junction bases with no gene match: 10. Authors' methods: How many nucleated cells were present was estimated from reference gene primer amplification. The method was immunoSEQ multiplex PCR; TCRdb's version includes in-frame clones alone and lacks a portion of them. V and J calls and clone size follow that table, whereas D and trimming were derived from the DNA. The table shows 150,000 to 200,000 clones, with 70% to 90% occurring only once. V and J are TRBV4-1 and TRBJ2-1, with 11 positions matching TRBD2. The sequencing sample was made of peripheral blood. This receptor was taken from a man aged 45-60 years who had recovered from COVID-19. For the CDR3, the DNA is TGCGCCAGCAAGGGAACTAGCGGGAGAGGGGACAATGAGCAGTTCTTC. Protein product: CASKGTSGRGDNEQFF.